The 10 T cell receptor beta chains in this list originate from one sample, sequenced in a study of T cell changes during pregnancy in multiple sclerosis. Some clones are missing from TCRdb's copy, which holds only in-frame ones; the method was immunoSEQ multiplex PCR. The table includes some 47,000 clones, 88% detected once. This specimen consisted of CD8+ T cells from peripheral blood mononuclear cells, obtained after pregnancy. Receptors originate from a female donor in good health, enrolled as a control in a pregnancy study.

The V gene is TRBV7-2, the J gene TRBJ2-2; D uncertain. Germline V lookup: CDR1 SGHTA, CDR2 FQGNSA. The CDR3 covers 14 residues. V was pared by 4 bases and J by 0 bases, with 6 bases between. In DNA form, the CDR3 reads TGTGCCAGCAGCTCTTCAGCGAACACCGGGGAGCTGTTTTTT. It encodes CASSSSANTGELFF.

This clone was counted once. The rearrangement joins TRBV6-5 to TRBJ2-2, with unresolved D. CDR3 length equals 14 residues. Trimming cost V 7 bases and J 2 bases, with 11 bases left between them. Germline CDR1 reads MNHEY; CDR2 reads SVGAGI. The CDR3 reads CASTGFRNTGELFF. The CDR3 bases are TGTGCCAGCACGGGTTTTCGCAACACCGGGGAGCTGTTTTTT.

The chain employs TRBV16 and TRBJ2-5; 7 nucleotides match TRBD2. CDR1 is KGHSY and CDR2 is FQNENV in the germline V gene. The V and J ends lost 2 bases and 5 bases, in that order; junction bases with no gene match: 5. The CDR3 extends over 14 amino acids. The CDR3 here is CASSQREVWETQYF. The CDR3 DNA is TGTGCCAGCAGCCAACGGGAGGTGTGGGAGACCCAGTACTTC.

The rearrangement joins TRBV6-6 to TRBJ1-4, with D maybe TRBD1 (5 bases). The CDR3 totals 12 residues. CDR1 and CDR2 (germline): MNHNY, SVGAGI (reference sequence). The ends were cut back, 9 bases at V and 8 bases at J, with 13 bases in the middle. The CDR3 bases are TGTGCCAGTGCAGGGAATTCAGAAAAACTGTTTTTT. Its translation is CASAGNSEKLFF.

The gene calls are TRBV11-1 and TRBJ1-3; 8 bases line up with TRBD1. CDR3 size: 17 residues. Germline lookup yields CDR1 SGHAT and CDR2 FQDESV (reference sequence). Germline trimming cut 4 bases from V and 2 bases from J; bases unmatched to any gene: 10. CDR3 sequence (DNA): TGTGCCAGCAGCTCATCATGGACAGGGAAGGCTGGAAACACCATATATTTT. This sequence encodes CASSSSWTGKAGNTIYF.

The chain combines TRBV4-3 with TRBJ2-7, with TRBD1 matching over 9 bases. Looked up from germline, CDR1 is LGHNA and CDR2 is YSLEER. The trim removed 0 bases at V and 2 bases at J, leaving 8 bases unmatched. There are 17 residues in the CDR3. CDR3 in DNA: TGCGCCAGCAGCCAAGAAGTTACCGGACAGGGGACCTACGAGCAGTACTTC. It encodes CASSQEVTGQGTYEQYF.

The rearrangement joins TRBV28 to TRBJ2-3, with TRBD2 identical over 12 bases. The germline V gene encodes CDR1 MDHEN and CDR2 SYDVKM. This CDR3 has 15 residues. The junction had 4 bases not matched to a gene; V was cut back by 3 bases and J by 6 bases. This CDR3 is CASSFLAGGRDTQYF. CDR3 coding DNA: TGTGCCAGCAGTTTCCTAGCGGGGGGGCGGGATACGCAGTATTTT.

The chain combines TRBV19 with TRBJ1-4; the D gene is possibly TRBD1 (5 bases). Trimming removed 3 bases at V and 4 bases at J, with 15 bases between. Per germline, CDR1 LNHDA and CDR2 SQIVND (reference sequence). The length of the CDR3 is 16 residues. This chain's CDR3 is CASSILRGSFNEKLFF. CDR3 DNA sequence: TGTGCCAGTAGTATTTTAAGGGGCTCTTTTAATGAAAAACTGTTTTTT.

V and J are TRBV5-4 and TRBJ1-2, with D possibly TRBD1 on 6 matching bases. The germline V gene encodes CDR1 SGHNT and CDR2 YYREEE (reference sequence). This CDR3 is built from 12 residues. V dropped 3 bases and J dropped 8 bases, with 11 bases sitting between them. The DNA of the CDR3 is TGTGCCAGCAGCTCGACAGGACCGGGCTACACCTTC. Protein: CASSSTGPGYTF.

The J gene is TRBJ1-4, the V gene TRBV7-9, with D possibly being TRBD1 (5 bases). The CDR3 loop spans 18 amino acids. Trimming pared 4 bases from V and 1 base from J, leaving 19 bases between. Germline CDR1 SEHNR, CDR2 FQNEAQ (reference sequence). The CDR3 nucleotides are TGTGCCAGCAGCTCCCCACTACCCGACAGAGGAACTAATGAAAAACTGTTTTTT. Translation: CASSSPLPDRGTNEKLFF.